The 21 T cell receptor beta chains reported below all come from one sample, sequenced in a study of cytomegalovirus exposure and HLA in healthy donors. The PCR ran on 60 Vbeta and 13 Jbeta primers. Measured with immunoSEQ multiplex PCR; TCRdb has only the in-frame clones, and not every one. The sample lists some 90,000 clones, 75% to 80% occurring once. The sequenced sample consisted of PBMCs. The receptors originated from a female donor in good health and CMV-seronegative.

Details on this clone: Different DNA sequences within this sample yield the same CDR3. The chain couples TRBV6-5 to TRBJ2-7, with 7 bases lining up with TRBD2. This CDR3 spans 16 amino acids. Losses at the gene ends were 0 bases for V and 0 bases for J; bases not matched to a gene: 5. Germline V CDR1 and CDR2: MNHEY, SVGAGI. The CDR3 region is CASSYSIGGSSYEQYF. CDR3 DNA: TGTGCCAGCAGTTACTCCATCGGCGGGAGCTCCTACGAGCAGTACTTC.

The chain employs TRBV9 and TRBJ2-3; 13 nucleotides match TRBD2. The CDR3 spans 16 residues. In germline, CDR1 is SGDLS, CDR2 YYNGEE. After removal of 4 bases from V and 5 bases from J, the junction contained 7 bases not matched to a gene. In nucleotides, the CDR3 is TGTGCCAGCAGCCGCACTAGCGGGAGGGCCGAAGATACGCAGTATTTT. Its translation: CASSRTSGRAEDTQYF.

This clone was detected once. The V call is TRBV28, the J call TRBJ2-1, with D possibly being TRBD1 (5 bases). The CDR3 length is 13 residues. Germline V gene sequence: CDR1 MDHEN, CDR2 SYDVKM. Trimming left V 6 bases short and J 7 bases short, with 13 bases between. CDR3 bases: TGTGCCAGCAGACAGGACCAAATAAATGAGCAGTTCTTC. Protein sequence: CASRQDQINEQFF. The whole variable domain, remainder taken from reference TRBV28 and TRBJ2-1, is DVKVTQSSRYLVKRTGEKVFLECVQDMDHENMFWYRQDPGLGLRLIYFSYDVKMKEKGDIPEGYSVSREKKERFSLILESASTNQTSMYLCASRQDQINEQFFGPGTRLTVL.

This rearrangement joins TRBV30 to TRBJ1-6, with D possibly TRBD1 on 6 matching bases. This CDR3 has 15 amino acids. Germline V gene lookup returns CDR1 GTSNPN and CDR2 SVGIG (reference sequence). Trimming took 0 bases from V and 7 from J, leaving 13 bases between them. The DNA of the CDR3 is TGTGCCTGGAGTGTACAGGGCTTCGGAAATTCACCCCTCCACTTT. Protein product: CAWSVQGFGNSPLHF.

The chain combines TRBV7-9 with TRBJ1-2, with D perhaps TRBD1 (6 bases). The length of the CDR3 is 15 residues. CDR1 is SEHNR, CDR2 FQNEAQ, per germline (reference sequence). V was shortened by 2 bases and J by 5 bases, with 15 bases between the two germline ends. CDR3 DNA sequence: TGTGCCAGCAGCTTATTGGCAGGGGCCCCTTATGGCTACACCTTC. Its translation: CASSLLAGAPYGYTF.

The CDR3 here is CASSSGQTNQPQHF. The CDR3 DNA reads as TGTGCCAGCAGTTCGGGACAGACCAATCAGCCCCAGCATTTT. This rearrangement joins TRBV28 to TRBJ1-5; TRBD1 aligns across 7 bases. The CDR3 is 14 amino acids. Germline trimming cut 4 bases from V and 3 bases from J; bases unmatched to any gene: 3. Germline assignment: CDR1 MDHEN and CDR2 SYDVKM.

The chain is built from TRBV7-9 and TRBJ2-5, with 8 bases matching TRBD1. CDR3 size: 13 residues. V was clipped by 3 bases and J by 4 bases; unmatched bases: 1. Looked up from germline, CDR1 is SEHNR and CDR2 is FQNEAQ (reference sequence). The CDR3 loop is CASSLTGAETQYF. The DNA of the CDR3 is TGTGCCAGCAGCTTGACAGGGGCAGAGACCCAGTACTTC.

The chain combines TRBV6-5 with TRBJ2-1, with 11 bases matching TRBD2. Looked up from germline, CDR1 is MNHEY and CDR2 is SVGAGI. The V segment lost 6 bases and the J segment 4 bases; nucleotides outside the gene matches: 5. The length of the CDR3 is 15 residues. CDR3 sequence: CASSPSGGRYNEQFF. CDR3 coding DNA: TGTGCCAGCAGCCCTAGCGGGGGGAGATACAATGAGCAGTTCTTC.

V usage is TRBV19 and J usage is TRBJ1-5; D is unresolved. CDR1 is LNHDA, CDR2 SQIVND, per germline (reference sequence). This CDR3 is 14 amino acids long. The V and J ends lost 6 bases and 2 bases respectively, with 11 bases between them. The CDR3 protein is CASSGGLGNQPQHF. CDR3 coding DNA: TGTGCCAGTAGCGGCGGATTGGGCAATCAGCCCCAGCATTTT.

This clone was counted a single time. J is TRBJ2-1 and V is TRBV6-5, with TRBD2 as a possible D gene (5 bases). The CDR3 covers 13 residues. The V end lost 3 bases, the J end lost 4 bases, and 7 bases lay between the germline ends. CDR1 MNHEY and CDR2 SVGAGI come from the germline V gene. The CDR3 DNA reads TGTGCCAGCAGTTATGAGGGTTACAATGAGCAGTTCTTC. It codes for CASSYEGYNEQFF.

The chain combines TRBV5-6 with TRBJ1-4, with TRBD1 matching 7 bases. Germline V gene sequence: CDR1 SGHDT, CDR2 YYEEEE. The trim removed 0 bases at V and 8 bases at J, leaving 10 bases unmatched. The CDR3 runs to 16 residues. The DNA for the CDR3 is TGTGCCAGCAGCTTGGTGGATCAGGGGGTTTCAGAAAAACTGTTTTTT. As protein: CASSLVDQGVSEKLFF. The variable domain in full, with the rest retrieved from reference TRBV5-6 and TRBJ1-4, is DAGVTQSPTHLIKTRGQQVTLRCSPKSGHDTVSWYQQALGQGPQFIFQYYEEEERQRGNFPDRFSGHQFPNYSSELNVNALLLGDSALYLCASSLVDQGVSEKLFFGSGTQLSVL.

This clone was seen a single time. The genes are TRBV2 and TRBJ2-6; 8 bases are shared with TRBD1. The length of the CDR3 is 17 residues. Germline lookup yields CDR1 SNHLY and CDR2 FYNNEI. V dropped 7 bases and J dropped 4; count of bases not matched to a gene: 12. CDR3 nucleotide sequence: TGTGCCAGCACCTTCGACAGGGGAACAGGGGGGGCCAACGTCCTGACTTTC. It is translated as CASTFDRGTGGANVLTF.

This chain connects TRBV25-1 to TRBJ2-3, with D tentatively TRBD2 (6 bases). Germline lookup yields CDR1 MGHDK and CDR2 SYGVNS. This CDR3 has 15 amino acids. V gave up 2 bases and J gave up 2 bases, with 11 bases separating them. The CDR3 is CASSEGLGLTDTQYF. CDR3 nucleotide sequence: TGTGCCAGCAGTGAAGGGTTGGGACTCACAGATACGCAGTATTTT.

The V call is TRBV7-9, the J call TRBJ2-7; D is possibly TRBD2 (7 bases). The CDR3 consists of 16 residues. The V gene's germline CDR1 is SEHNR and CDR2 FQNEAQ (reference sequence). With 5 bases removed from V and 6 bases from J, the gap between germline ends came to 23 bases. Here the CDR3 reads CASSPSGPGGRAEQYF. In DNA, the CDR3 is TGTGCCAGCAGCCCATCCGGCCCCGGGGGGCGCGCCGAGCAGTACTTC.

The chain uses TRBV5-1 and TRBJ2-5; D is undetermined. The germline gives CDR1 SGHRS, CDR2 YFSETQ. V shed 2 bases and J shed 1 base, with 6 bases lying between them. The CDR3 is 13 amino acids. Here the CDR3 reads CASSFVSQETQYF. CDR3 DNA sequence: TGCGCCAGCAGCTTTGTCTCCCAAGAGACCCAGTACTTC. Full variable domain (remainder filled in from reference TRBV5-1 and TRBJ2-5): KAGVTQTPRYLIKTRGQQVTLSCSPISGHRSVSWYQQTPGQGLQFLFEYFSETQRNKGNFPGRFSGRQFSNSRSEMNVSTLELGDSALYLCASSFVSQETQYFGPGTRLLVL.

V usage is TRBV5-1 and J usage is TRBJ2-1; 7 bases line up with TRBD1. The CDR3 length is 15 residues. CDR1 and CDR2 from the germline V gene are SGHRS and YFSETQ. The V segment lost 4 bases and the J segment 4 bases; nucleotides outside the gene matches: 8. CDR3 coding DNA: TGCGCCAGCAGCACCGGGACAGTACTTTACAATGAGCAGTTCTTC. This encodes CASSTGTVLYNEQFF.

This sequence joins TRBV6-5 and TRBJ2-7, with D perhaps matching TRBD2 (6 bases). V was clipped by 4 bases and J by 1 base, with 17 bases between them. This CDR3 is 16 amino acids long. The germline V gene has CDR1 MNHEY and CDR2 SVGAGI. The CDR3 nucleotides are TGTGCCAGCAGTTCCCCCTTTAGCGGAACTTCCTACGAGCAGTACTTC. Its translation is CASSSPFSGTSYEQYF.

The chain is built from TRBV28 and TRBJ1-2, with TRBD1 matching over 10 bases. This CDR3 spans 16 amino acids. V gave up 5 bases and J gave up 4 bases; unmatched junction bases: 10. CDR1 MDHEN and CDR2 SYDVKM come from the germline V gene. CDR3 region: CASSPGGTGASYGYTF. The DNA for the CDR3 is TGTGCCAGCAGTCCGGGGGGGACAGGGGCGTCCTATGGCTACACCTTC.

This sequence joins TRBV10-3 and TRBJ1-5, with a tentative D call TRBD1 (5 bases). This CDR3 has 13 residues. The V end lost 4 bases, the J end lost 3 bases, and 7 bases lay between the germline ends. Germline-derived CDR1 and CDR2 are ENHRY and SYGVKD. CDR3: CAISGRDNQPQHF. CDR3 coding DNA: TGTGCCATCAGTGGCAGGGACAATCAGCCCCAGCATTTT.

The rearrangement joins TRBV6-5 to TRBJ2-5; D remains ambiguous. The CDR3 length is 12 residues. CDR1 and CDR2 from the germline V gene are MNHEY and SVGAGI. The V gene lost 2 bases and the J gene lost 2 bases, with 3 bases spanning the gap. As DNA, the CDR3 is TGTGCCAGCAGTTACCCGCAAGAGACCCAGTACTTC. Translation gives CASSYPQETQYF.

The V gene is TRBV6-4, the J gene TRBJ2-2; 8 bases align to TRBD1. Germline V gene lookup returns CDR1 MRHNA and CDR2 SNTAGT. Germline trimming cut 3 bases from V and 4 bases from J; bases unmatched to any gene: 7. This CDR3 has 16 residues. CDR3 in DNA: TGTGCCAGCAGTGAACTCGCAGGACAGGGCACCGGGGAGCTGTTTTTT. This translates into CASSELAGQGTGELFF.